This T cell receptor (beta chain) was sequenced for a study of neurological immune-mediated disorders. Whole-study findings and limits: Clinical and MRI features did not associate with the cluster found in multiple sclerosis patients.

The CDR3 has 15 amino acids. The trim removed 6 bases at V and 2 bases at J, leaving 8 bases unmatched. The method for making cDNA was 5'RACE, and it used 10-nucleotide random UMIs. TCRdb called the 5' RACE reads again in MiXCR, with one record for every CDR3 protein. Of about 70,000 distinct CDR3 sequences listed, about 5% are singletons. Concerning this clonotype itself: What it binds is not known.

The specimen sequenced was PBMCs. The chain carries TRBV12-3 or TRBV12-4 and TRBJ2-7, with TRBD1 matching 9 bases. The receptor comes from a human donor with multiple sclerosis. The donor label of this sample is uncertain. CDR3 coding DNA: TGTGCCAGCAGCCAACTCGGACAGGGGACCTACGAGCAGTACTTC. As protein: CASSQLGQGTYEQYF.